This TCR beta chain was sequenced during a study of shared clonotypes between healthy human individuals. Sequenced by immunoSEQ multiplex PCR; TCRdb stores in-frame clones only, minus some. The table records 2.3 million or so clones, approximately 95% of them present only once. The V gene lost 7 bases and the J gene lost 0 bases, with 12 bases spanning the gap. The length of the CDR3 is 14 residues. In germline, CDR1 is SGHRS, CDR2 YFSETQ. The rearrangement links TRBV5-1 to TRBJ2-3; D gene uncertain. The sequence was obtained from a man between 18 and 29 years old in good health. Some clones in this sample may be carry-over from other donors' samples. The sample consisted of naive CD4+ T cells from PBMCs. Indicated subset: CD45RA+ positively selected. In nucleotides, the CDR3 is TGCGCCAGCTATGTAAGGGTTAGCACAGATACGCAGTATTTT. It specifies CASYVRVSTDTQYF.